The present entry profiles one T cell receptor (beta chain) with its context. Its antigen remains unidentified. The record has no base qualities; no much larger clone is one base away. This sample was taken from a study of T cell responses to AZD1222 COVID-19 vaccine (dated by TCRdb to the early 2020s). About the investigation overall: A total of more than 230 trial participants underwent TCR sequencing, of whom roughly 210 received two doses of AZD1222 and roughly 25 received two doses of the MenACWY control vaccine. Trial participants were enrolled into age subgroups of 18-55, 56-69 and 70-plus years, which contained about 150, 27 and 61 TCR-sequenced participants, respectively. Summary of the overall study and its limitations: No day 14 peak-response samples were available, so repertoires were characterized only after the peak T cell response. The 56-69-year group was small, and its depth increase did not reach significance, likely because of low power. Participants were mostly white British, with more females than males. The authors suggested clonal diversity may have been underestimated. Nearly half of unique spike-specific TCRs reportedly recognized epitopes outside regions mutated in the B.1.351 and B.1.1.7 variants. The vaccine-associated CD4 TCRs covered the entire spike protein, and the dominant responses fell in regions 160-218 and 743-854. After two AZD1222 doses, both the breadth and the depth of spike-specific TCRs were significantly higher than at day 0 and than in MenACWY recipients. Conclusions about previously exposed vaccinees are limited, since just five to seven AZD1222 recipients were seropositive for SARS-CoV-2 at baseline.

The CDR3 regions of human TCRbeta chains were analyzed by immunosequencing. In the source study's methods: Repertoire TCRs were matched against a reference library of SARS-CoV-2-specific TCRs generated with the MIRA antigen-specificity platform. Breadth meant the fraction of unique TCRs that were SARS-CoV-2-associated, whereas depth meant the fraction of total T cells that were SARS-CoV-2-associated. Using the MIRA data, every spike-specific TCR was mapped to the spike region that the TCR reacted to and assigned to either a CD4 or a CD8 class. Log10-transformed breadth and depth values were compared by one-way ANOVA with Sidak's multiple comparisons tests. The table was pulled from immuneACCESS by TCRdb, which kept in-frame rearrangements only. Such tables lose some clones; where checked, under half of the loss comes from unresolved V genes, and the rest has no known cause. The D gene and trimming were derived from the DNA, and the V and J assignments and clone size from that table. For this sample there are around 160,000 clones; 90% to 95% appear just once. The ten top clones hold over 3% of the sample.

Per the germline V gene (reference sequence), LNHDA is the CDR1 and SQIVND is the CDR2. Its CDR3 holds 15 amino acids, cysteine through phenylalanine. Only the CDR3 part of the read is kept: 45 bases, read in frame from the first base. Unmatched junction bases come to 10, with V trimmed by 7 bases and J by 6 bases. Read against the paper, the sample's time point label means: about 28 days (+/-7) after the second vaccine dose. AZD1222 recipients with second doses at about 4 weeks or about 12 weeks were pooled, because spike-specific TCR depth and breadth did not differ between schedules. Samples from vaccinated people were obtained from the UK trials COV001 and COV002, which included a single-blind randomized controlled phase 2/3 trial of AZD1222 (ChAdOx1 nCoV-19) in healthy adults. Trial participant PBMC samples were collected at day 0 and day 28 after the second dose for TCRbeta chain sequencing.

The receptor was derived from an adult who received the AZD1222 COVID-19 vaccine. The chain is made from TRBV19 and TRBJ2-1, and 9 junctional nucleotides match TRBD2. The specimen comprised peripheral blood, sampled 28 days after the second AZD1222 dose. The CDR3 protein is CASTISGSRSNEQFF. The DNA sequence is as follows: TGTGCCAGTACTATTAGCGGGAGCAGATCCAATGAGCAGTTCTTC. The entire variable domain, with the stretches around the CDR3 drawn from the reference TRBV19 and TRBJ2-1 proteins, is DGGITQSPKYLFRKEGQNVTLSCEQNLNHDAMYWYRQDPGQGLRLIYYSQIVNDFQKGDIAEGYSVSREKKESFPLTVTSAQKNPTAFYLCASTISGSRSNEQFFGPGTRLTVL.